This TCR beta chain came from a study of T cells in localized non-small cell lung cancer. CDR1 LNHNV and CDR2 YYDKDF come from the germline V gene (reference sequence). Trimming took off 5 bases at V and 0 bases at J, with 9 bases between the two ends. The CDR3 length is 14 residues. Some clones are missing from TCRdb's copy, which holds only in-frame ones; the method was immunoSEQ multiplex PCR. Of about 3,500 clones detected, 24% appear once; the ten largest clones hold 15% to 20%. The rearrangement uses TRBV15 and TRBJ2-3; a weak D match, TRBD1 (6 bases). The specimen was lung tumor tissue, collected before any cancer treatment. The sequence came from a man aged 35-69 years with stage II squamous cell lung carcinoma. CDR3 coding DNA: TGTGCCACCAGCTGGGGGCCCAGCACAGATACGCAGTATTTT. This encodes CATSWGPSTDTQYF. Filled out from reference TRBV15 and TRBJ2-3, the complete variable domain reads DAMVIQNPRYQVTQFGKPVTLSCSQTLNHNVMYWYQQKSSQAPKLLFHYYDKDFNNEADTPDNFQSRRPNTSFCFLDIRSPGLGDTAMYLCATSWGPSTDTQYFGPGTRLTVL.